The rows below give T cell receptor beta chains drawn from one sample of a study of blood T cell repertoires in COVID-19. Repertoires were generated with immunoSEQ multiplex PCR, while TCRdb's copy carries only in-frame clones and drops some. The top ten clones hold about 2.7% of a sample with roughly 150,000 clones, 84% of them seen once. Sequencing was performed on peripheral blood. The receptors come from an elderly woman with COVID-19, enrolled during active disease. Both conserved end residues are part of each CDR3. The D gene is left open where the match is weak. Not every row has a clone size; where given, it reads once, few, many or a size class.

>TRBD2|TRBJ2-3|TRBV10-3|.
CAISVLAGSTDTQYF
TGTGCCATCAGTGTTCTAGCGGGGAGCACAGATACGCAGTATTTT
>TRBD1|TRBJ1-2|TRBV18|.
CASSPLDRVYGYTF
TGTGCCAGCTCACCACTCGACAGGGTGTATGGCTACACCTTC
>.|TRBJ2-3|TRBV10-2|.
CASSKLAGSADTQYF
TGCGCCAGCAGTAAGTTGGCGGGGTCGGCTGATACGCAGTATTTT
>.|TRBJ1-1|TRBV2|.
CASSVEVQTEAFF
TGTGCCAGCAGTGTTGAGGTGCAAACTGAAGCTTTCTTT
>TRBD2|TRBJ2-3|TRBV7-6|.
CASSLLADGRGDTQYF
TGTGCCAGCAGCCTGCTAGCGGACGGGCGTGGAGATACGCAGTATTTT
>.|TRBJ1-2|TRBV4-3|.
CASSQVPAGNYGYTF
TGCGCCAGCAGCCAAGTGCCGGCAGGGAACTATGGCTACACCTTC
>.|TRBJ2-7|TRBV28|.
CASSFGASLIEQYF
TGTGCCAGCAGTTTTGGAGCTAGTCTTATCGAGCAGTACTTC
>.|TRBJ2-4|TRBV18|.
CASSPTTRESIQYF
TGTGCCAGCTCACCAACAACGCGGGAAAGCATTCAGTACTTC
>.|TRBJ1-2|TRBV7-2|.
CASSLAGGTDGYTF
TGTGCCAGCAGCTTAGCCGGAGGGACGGATGGCTACACCTTC
>.|TRBJ2-2|TRBV10-3|.
CAISPTQVTGELFF
TGTGCCATCAGCCCAACACAGGTTACCGGGGAGCTGTTTTTT
>.|TRBJ1-2|TRBV29-1|.
CSVAPTEQGGYGYTF
TGCAGCGTTGCTCCTACGGAACAGGGTGGTTATGGCTACACCTTC
>.|TRBJ2-5|TRBV6-6|once
CASSRYGYQETQYF
TGTGCCAGCAGCCGCTACGGGTACCAAGAGACCCAGTACTTC
>TRBD2|TRBJ2-1|TRBV5-4|.
CASSSGGRYNEQFF
TGTGCCAGCAGCTCGGGGGGGAGGTACAATGAGCAGTTCTTC
>TRBD2|TRBJ2-7|TRBV9|few
CASSASGSYYEQYF
TGTGCCAGCAGCGCTAGCGGGTCCTACTACGAGCAGTACTTC
>TRBD1|TRBJ1-1|TRBV11-1|.
CASRSSGQGRTEAFF
TGTGCCAGCCGTTCCTCGGGACAGGGGAGAACTGAAGCTTTCTTT
>TRBD2|TRBJ2-7|TRBV4-1|.
CASSQGDGGWSYEQYF
TGCGCCAGCAGCCAGGGGGACGGGGGGTGGTCCTACGAGCAGTACTTC
>TRBD1|TRBJ2-7|TRBV10-3|.
CAISDGHRGRINEQYF
TGTGCCATCAGTGACGGACACAGGGGGCGCATCAACGAGCAGTACTTC